The following is a T cell receptor beta chain sequence with its context. Its specific antigen is unknown. No per-base quality is available; no much larger clone lies one base away. The data were taken from a study of cytomegalovirus exposure and HLA in healthy donors (dated by TCRdb to 2017 to 2019). About the study as a whole: According to an earlier analysis of a few hundred of the donors, some 180 million T cells yielded 95 million to 140 million unique TCR beta sequences and 276 Gb of sequence data. An early release covering approximately 600 HLA-typed donors comprised 300 to 350 gigabases of sequencing data and around 86 million unique TCR sequences. Of the roughly 400 genotyped donors, roughly 80% fell in the genetic ancestry cluster associated with self-reported Caucasian donors. The study was designed to test whether signatures of past pathogen exposure could be identified by cataloging public T cell receptors. The T cell repertoires of 666 subjects were profiled by immunosequencing and related to cytomegalovirus serostatus. Along with the 666-subject first cohort, a separate validation cohort of 120 different subjects was used. To predict cytomegalovirus infection status, the study combined high-throughput TCR immunosequencing, statistical association of individual TCRs with disease status, and machine learning. A later analysis re-analyzed previously published TCR beta repertoires from about 600 donors and added high-resolution HLA genotyping to study TCR occurrence patterns. Rather than using new phenotypic data, the later analysis identified candidate immune exposures from TCR beta sequences and from how often those sequences occurred across donors. To decide whether each TCR beta V gene segment behaved as functional or pseudogenic, an earlier analysis of 587 of the donors relied on high-throughput TCR beta sequencing. Donor age, sex, ethnicity and CMV serostatus were collected together with the repertoire data. A later genetic analysis took genome-wide SNP genotypes for about three fifths of the 666 donors and used that subset as a discovery cohort. All discovery cohort repertoires had been generated using a single sequencing platform. Both class I and class II loci were covered by HLA typing, at four-digit resolution. Typing coverage varied by locus: roughly 629-630 donors for A, B, C, DRB1 and DQB1; roughly 500 for DQA1; about 590 for DPA1; around 490 for DPB1. Several DR-DQ haplotypes were treated as single units for association and clustering because of strong linkage in the cohort. Across roughly 420 genotyped donors of the cohort, an average of approximately 240,000 unique TCR beta nucleotide sequences per donor were sequenced, and roughly a sixth of those sequences were non-productive.

The cohort was made up of roughly 670 healthy bone marrow donors. At the time of sampling, every cohort member was nominally healthy, though immune exposures that went unrecorded were likely present. The donor was CMV seropositive and belonged to the group of more than 250 seropositive cohort members. A peripheral blood sample was collected from each donor, and TCR beta sequencing was performed on peripheral blood mononuclear cells. The Qiagen DNeasy Blood Extraction Kit was used to extract genomic DNA from the blood cell samples. The study at large found these results: Linkage disequilibrium might explain the correlated functional status among segregating V segments, but an unknown experimental factor could not be excluded. A total of about 180 TCR beta chains were listed by the study as associated with cytomegalovirus. A later analysis found that HLA-associated TCR beta chains were more clonally expanded and had lower generation probabilities than equally common non-associated chains. The authors suggested that the approach could potentially be extended to other disease states and immunological phenotypes. A further reported finding was that TCR beta sequences accurately predicted the HLA-A and HLA-B alleles for most subjects in the first cohort. In vitro tests confirmed that a few of the cytomegalovirus-associated TCR beta chains recognize cytomegalovirus antigens. In a later analysis, the rate of TCR association differed among HLA loci, with DRB1 alleles having the most associated TCRs and HLA-C alleles having the fewest. In a later analysis, several top co-occurrence clusters were reported to appear linked to parvovirus B19, influenza, CMV and Epstein-Barr virus. Presence/absence analyses assumed roughly uniform sequencing depth across donors, an assumption that may not hold. When HLA alleles, especially DR and DQ, strongly co-occurred, TCR associations were difficult to assign to individual alleles. In a later analysis, some 18,000 TCR beta sequences were associated with specific HLA alleles at a false discovery rate of 0.05. The classifier was reported to diagnose cytomegalovirus status with high specificity and sensitivity in both the original and validation cohorts. In an earlier analysis of some 550 of the donors, most TCR beta V segments were observed in productive rearrangements about 87% or about 30% of the time, broadly matching IMGT annotations. Because counts were too low, 15 to 20 rarely observed V segments, including chromosome 9 orphons, were excluded from the earlier analysis of around 590 of the donors. A group of highly shared sequence variants was considered likely to be a technical artifact of the sequencing pipeline. According to a later analysis, most CMV-associated TCR beta chains appeared to be HLA-restricted, and the HLA associations seemed to be driven largely by CMV exposure. Because some donors lacked HLA typing at each locus, the association tests relied only on the typed subset. In this cohort, only TCR beta chains were sequenced, and detectable features were limited by the absence of alpha or paired-chain data. According to a later genetic analysis, donors in an Asian-associated ancestry cluster had fewer N-insertions in productive TCRs than the approximately 700-donor mean. An association between a missense DCLRE1C variant and V-gene and J-gene trimming of TCR beta chains was found in a later genetic analysis and replicated in an independent cohort. Across donors, most TCR sequences were observed very rarely, whereas some public TCRs were present in many individuals. Immune exposure information for the cohort was limited to CMV serostatus.

The method behind the library was the immunoSEQ multiplex PCR assay. For the multiplex PCR, a mixture combining 60 forward primers for TCR Vbeta segments and 13 reverse primers for TCR Jbeta segments was used. The CDR3 region of rearranged TCR beta genes was amplified from genomic DNA with a multiplex PCR assay. The amplified TCR beta libraries were sequenced on the Illumina HiSeq System as 87-base-pair reads. From the authors' description of their analysis: Across the 500 to 700 repertoires, a later analysis counted approximately 75 million unique TCR beta chains, approximately 12 million of which were shared by at least two donors. A nearest-neighbor algorithm error-corrected the raw reads and collapsed the reads into unique sequences, merging closely related sequences to remove PCR and sequencing errors. To assign V, D and J gene segments, CDR3 sequences were aligned to IMGT reference sequences. Each retained sequence needed at least a six-nucleotide match to both a V gene segment and a J gene segment. Rearrangements were called productive when the CDR3 lacked stop codons and stayed in frame with V and J; all others were non-productive. Following IMGT convention, CDR3 was defined as the stretch from the second conserved V-encoded cysteine up to the conserved J-encoded phenylalanine. In an earlier analysis of roughly 580 of the donors, sequences lacking an unambiguous match to a single V gene segment were excluded. An earlier analysis of approximately 590 of the donors called V segments functional above 56.7% productive rearrangements and segregating when the between-donor standard deviation exceeded 5%. A statistical classification framework was developed to diagnose cytomegalovirus status using the catalog of TCR beta chain sequences. V and J gene assignment, in a later analysis, came from comparing TCR nucleotide sequences with IMGT/GENE-DB human TR gene sequences. The TCRdist pipeline was used in a later analysis to assign CDR3 sequences and most-parsimonious VDJ recombination scenarios. In a later analysis, every TCR beta chain was defined by the combination of its CDR3 amino acid sequence and its V-gene family, and reads without a unique V-gene family were dropped. In a later analysis, 450 to 600 highly shared, low-generation-probability nucleotide sequences were removed to address suspected cross-contamination and a sequencing artifact. A later analysis calculated a clonal expansion index for each public chain from normalized within-repertoire ranks of inferred template counts. Generation probabilities in a later analysis came from a VDJ recombination model fitted to out-of-frame rearrangements, and those results were checked against IGoR. In a later analysis, TCR-TCR, TCR-HLA and TCR-CMV co-occurrence was scored with hypergeometric tests, and a repertoire-size bias correction was applied to TCR pairs. False discovery rates were estimated in a later analysis by permuting HLA or CMV assignments 20 times. In a later analysis, co-occurring TCRs were grouped using DBSCAN, and TCRdist sequence similarity was added for clustering within HLA-allele-positive subsets. Co-occurrence clustering excluded repertoires with fewer than 30,000 or more than 120,000 public chains, plus five with anomalous nucleotide sharing. TCRdb's version of the immuneACCESS table is confined to in-frame rearrangements and falls short of the full clone set. An unresolved V gene accounts for under half of the shortfall where checked; the remainder is of unknown origin. That table is the source of V, J and clone size, and D and trimming were worked out from the DNA. Here the sample has over 100,000 clones; under 85% occur a single time. 4% to 5% of the sample is taken by the ten largest.

Sequenced sample: PBMCs. This receptor was obtained from a male donor in good health and CMV-seropositive.

The CDR3: CASRDRGHDYNSPLHF. The nucleotide sequence reads as follows: TGTGCCAGTAGGGACAGGGGGCACGACTATAATTCACCCCTCCACTTT. The rearrangement combines TRBV19 with TRBJ1-6; 11 middle bases align to TRBD1. CDR1 is given as LNHDA and CDR2 as SQIVND, both from the germline V gene (reference sequence). The CDR3, from cysteine to phenylalanine, totals 16 residues. Just CDR3 DNA is preserved here, 48 bases in frame from base 1. Here V drops 6 bases and J drops 3 bases, and the junction holds 4 bases not matched to any gene. The CDR3, completed at both ends by the reference TRBV19 and TRBJ1-6 genes, gives the full variable domain DGGITQSPKYLFRKEGQNVTLSCEQNLNHDAMYWYRQDPGQGLRLIYYSQIVNDFQKGDIAEGYSVSREKKESFPLTVTSAQKNPTAFYLCASRDRGHDYNSPLHFGNGTRLTVT.